This T cell receptor beta chain was captured in a study of cytomegalovirus exposure and HLA in healthy donors. Study-wide background: The 100 to 150 validation repertoires used the same platform as the roughly 620 first-cohort repertoires, a later analysis reported.

Donors were drawn from the roughly 130-subject validation cohort, separate from the roughly 610-subject first cohort. There are a few counts of this clone. Its antigen is still unknown. Findings and limits, study-wide: The study put 150 to 200 TCR beta chains on its list as cytomegalovirus-associated. The classifier was said to identify cytomegalovirus status with high specificity and sensitivity.

TCRdb keeps only in-frame clones here, not all; method: immunoSEQ multiplex PCR. The data show 90,000 to 150,000 clones, 85% to 90% seen once. Sequences were obtained from PBMCs. The TCR comes from a woman in her thirties in good health and CMV-seronegative.

In DNA, the CDR3 is TGCAGCGTTGTGGAGCAGAAAGCCTACGAGCAGTACTTC. This codes for CSVVEQKAYEQYF. The V call is TRBV29-1, the J call TRBJ2-7; D unresolved. V dropped 4 bases and J dropped 2 bases, with 12 bases sitting between them. This CDR3 is built from 13 residues. The germline V gene has CDR1 SQVTM and CDR2 ANQGSEA.